This T cell receptor (beta chain) was observed in a study of T-cell memory formation after mild COVID-19. Study conclusions and caveats: Memory cells collected pre-infection included some clones that later responded, suggesting cross-reactive memory joined.

Libraries for TCRalpha and TCRbeta carried sample barcodes and unique molecular identifiers via 5'RACE. TCRdb re-called the 5' RACE reads through MiXCR, storing one row per CDR3 protein. The table includes about 140,000 distinct CDR3 sequences, around 25% detected once. This CDR3 has 16 residues. Trimming cost V 7 bases and J 7 bases, with 26 bases left between them. Comment on this clonotype: Its antigen is unidentified.

The V gene is TRBV12-3 or TRBV12-4, the J gene TRBJ2-7; the D gene is possibly TRBD1 (5 bases). This TCR derives from an adult woman who had mild COVID-19 (a few samples of this study predate the infection). Cell type and time point are not known. Input material: PBMCs or a T cell subset sorted from them (not recorded which). CDR3 nucleotide sequence: TGTGCCAGCACCCCAGGTCCATTTAAGGGGCATAGGGAGCAGTACTTC. The encoded protein is CASTPGPFKGHREQYF.